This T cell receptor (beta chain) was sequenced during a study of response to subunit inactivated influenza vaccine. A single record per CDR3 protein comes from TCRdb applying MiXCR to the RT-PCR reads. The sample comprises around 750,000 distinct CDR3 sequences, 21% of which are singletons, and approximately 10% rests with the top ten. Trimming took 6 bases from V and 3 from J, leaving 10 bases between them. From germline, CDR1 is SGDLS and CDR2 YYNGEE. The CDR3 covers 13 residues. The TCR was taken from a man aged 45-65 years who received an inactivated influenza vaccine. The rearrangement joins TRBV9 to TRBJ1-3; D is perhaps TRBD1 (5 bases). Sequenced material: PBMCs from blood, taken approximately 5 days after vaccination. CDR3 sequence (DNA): TGTGCCAGCACCCGGGACGGTGGAAACACCATATATTTT. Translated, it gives CASTRDGGNTIYF.